These T cell receptor beta chains were read from a single sample in a study of regulatory T cells in long-lasting Graves disease. TCRdb re-analysed the multiplex PCR reads in MiXCR, keeping a single row per CDR3 protein. Of about 350,000 distinct CDR3 sequences in the sample, approximately 16% were seen once. These same data were also listed under a study on T cells in Graves' hyperthyroidism and ophthalmopathy.

Specimen: peripheral blood mononuclear cells (PBMCs), collected at new diagnosis, from a patient treated with antithyroid drugs. Source of these receptors: a man aged 35-49 years with Graves disease. Both conserved end residues are part of each CDR3. Each record gives: V gene, J gene, D gene, clone size, CDR3 DNA, CDR3 protein. A D gene is named only where the DNA matches it firmly. Not every row has a clone size; where given, it reads once, few, many or a size class.

V gene: TRBV6-1; J gene: TRBJ2-7; D gene: .; clone size: few; CDR3 DNA: TGTGCCAGCACCGGACAAAGCCCCTACGAGCAGTACTTC; CDR3 protein: CASTGQSPYEQYF
V gene: TRBV7-2; J gene: TRBJ1-4; D gene: .; clone size: many; CDR3 DNA: TGTGCCAGCAGCTTGGCCCCCACAGGGCTAAATGAAAAACTGTTTTTT; CDR3 protein: CASSLAPTGLNEKLFF
V gene: TRBV7-9; J gene: TRBJ1-6; D gene: .; clone size: .; CDR3 DNA: TGTGCCAGCAGCTTAGTATTCTCACCCCTCCACTTT; CDR3 protein: CASSLVFSPLHF
V gene: TRBV30; J gene: TRBJ1-2; D gene: .; clone size: .; CDR3 DNA: TGTGCCTGGAGTGTACAAGGGATCTATGGCTACACCTTC; CDR3 protein: CAWSVQGIYGYTF
V gene: TRBV7-8; J gene: TRBJ1-1; D gene: .; clone size: many; CDR3 DNA: TGTGCCAGCAGCTTAGACGAGGGGAGGACTGAAGCTTTCTTT; CDR3 protein: CASSLDEGRTEAFF
V gene: TRBV4-1; J gene: TRBJ1-6; D gene: .; clone size: .; CDR3 DNA: TGCGCCAGCAGCCAAGAGCCCAGGTTACAATATAATTCTTCACCCCTCCACTTT; CDR3 protein: CASSQEPRLQYNSSPLHF
V gene: TRBV3-1; J gene: TRBJ2-5; D gene: .; clone size: many; CDR3 DNA: TGTGCCAGCACCACAACGGGGACCCAGTACTTC; CDR3 protein: CASTTTGTQYF
V gene: TRBV11-3; J gene: TRBJ1-4; D gene: TRBD1; clone size: many; CDR3 DNA: TGTGCCAGCAGCTCAGGGACAGGGACTAATGAAAAACTGTTTTTT; CDR3 protein: CASSSGTGTNEKLFF
V gene: TRBV7-2; J gene: TRBJ1-2; D gene: TRBD1; clone size: many; CDR3 DNA: TGTGCCAGCAGCTCGGACAGGAGATATGGCTACACCTTC; CDR3 protein: CASSSDRRYGYTF
V gene: TRBV5-1; J gene: TRBJ2-7; D gene: .; clone size: few; CDR3 DNA: TGCGCCAGCAGCTTACAGGGAAGCTCCTACGAGCAGTACTTC; CDR3 protein: CASSLQGSSYEQYF
V gene: TRBV27; J gene: TRBJ1-4; D gene: .; clone size: few; CDR3 DNA: TGTGCCAGCAGAAGCCGGACTAATGAAAAACTGTTTTTT; CDR3 protein: CASRSRTNEKLFF
V gene: TRBV18; J gene: TRBJ2-3; D gene: .; clone size: many; CDR3 DNA: TGTGCCAGCTCACCACGTGCAGGGGACACAGATACGCAGTATTTT; CDR3 protein: CASSPRAGDTDTQYF
V gene: TRBV4-1; J gene: TRBJ2-5; D gene: TRBD1; clone size: many; CDR3 DNA: TGCGCCAGCAGCCCCGGACAGGGGAGAGAGACCCAGTACTTC; CDR3 protein: CASSPGQGRETQYF
V gene: TRBV28; J gene: TRBJ2-3; D gene: TRBD2; clone size: many; CDR3 DNA: TGTGCCAGCAGTTTATTAGCAGCGGGGGAAGATACGCAGTATTTT; CDR3 protein: CASSLLAAGEDTQYF
V gene: TRBV7-2; J gene: TRBJ2-3; D gene: .; clone size: once; CDR3 DNA: TGTGCCAGCAGCTCGACTAGAGAGGCGCAGTATTTT; CDR3 protein: CASSSTREAQYF
V gene: TRBV27; J gene: TRBJ1-5; D gene: .; clone size: many; CDR3 DNA: TGTGCCAGCAGTCCTTGGACGGTTAGCAATCAGCCCCAGCATTTT; CDR3 protein: CASSPWTVSNQPQHF
V gene: TRBV29-1; J gene: TRBJ2-7; D gene: TRBD1; clone size: .; CDR3 DNA: TGCAGCGTCGTAAATACAGGGGGCCCATCCTACGAGCAGTACTTC; CDR3 protein: CSVVNTGGPSYEQYF
V gene: TRBV5-4; J gene: TRBJ2-1; D gene: .; clone size: .; CDR3 DNA: TGTGCCAGCAGCTTGGTCCCAGAGTTGAATGAGCAGTTCTTC; CDR3 protein: CASSLVPELNEQFF
V gene: TRBV2; J gene: TRBJ1-2; D gene: TRBD1; clone size: many; CDR3 DNA: TGTGCCAGCAGTGGTTTCAGGGGGCCGATTGCTAACTATGGCTACACCTTC; CDR3 protein: CASSGFRGPIANYGYTF
V gene: TRBV10-3; J gene: TRBJ2-7; D gene: .; clone size: many; CDR3 DNA: TGTGCCATCAGGGGCAAAAGCTCCTACGAGCAGTACTTC; CDR3 protein: CAIRGKSSYEQYF
V gene: TRBV7-2; J gene: TRBJ1-5; D gene: .; clone size: many; CDR3 DNA: TGTGCCAGCAGTGGGGACACCAATCAGCCCCAGCATTTT; CDR3 protein: CASSGDTNQPQHF
V gene: TRBV7-2; J gene: TRBJ1-3; D gene: TRBD1; clone size: many; CDR3 DNA: TGTGCCAGCAGCCCGGACAGGGGGCTCGGAAACACCATATATTTT; CDR3 protein: CASSPDRGLGNTIYF
V gene: TRBV28; J gene: TRBJ2-2; D gene: .; clone size: few; CDR3 DNA: TGTGCCAGCAGTCCCCCGGACCTTGGCGGCACCGGGGAGCTGTTTTTT; CDR3 protein: CASSPPDLGGTGELFF
V gene: TRBV6-2/TRBV6-3; J gene: TRBJ2-6; D gene: .; clone size: few; CDR3 DNA: TGTGCCTGCCTGGTTGCCTCTGGGGCCAACGTCCTGACTTTC; CDR3 protein: CACLVASGANVLTF
V gene: TRBV20-1; J gene: TRBJ2-7; D gene: .; clone size: .; CDR3 DNA: TGCAGTGCTAGGACCGGGCCCTCCTACGAGCAGTACTTC; CDR3 protein: CSARTGPSYEQYF
V gene: TRBV7-2; J gene: TRBJ2-3; D gene: .; clone size: many; CDR3 DNA: TGTGCCAGCAGCTTAGACGGGGGAAGCACAGATACGCAGTATTTT; CDR3 protein: CASSLDGGSTDTQYF
V gene: TRBV12-3/TRBV12-4; J gene: TRBJ1-2; D gene: .; clone size: .; CDR3 DNA: TGTGCCAGCAGCAGACAGAGCCCCGAGGGGGGCTACACCTTC; CDR3 protein: CASSRQSPEGGYTF
V gene: TRBV7-2; J gene: TRBJ2-4; D gene: .; clone size: many; CDR3 DNA: TGTGCCAGCAGCTTAGTTGTACAGGCCAAAAACATTCAGTACTTC; CDR3 protein: CASSLVVQAKNIQYF
V gene: TRBV7-3; J gene: TRBJ2-3; D gene: TRBD2; clone size: many; CDR3 DNA: TGTGCCAGCAGCTTAAGAGGCGGGGGGCTTCCAGATACGCAGTATTTT; CDR3 protein: CASSLRGGGLPDTQYF
V gene: TRBV20-1; J gene: TRBJ2-5; D gene: TRBD2; clone size: .; CDR3 DNA: TGCAGTGCTAGAGATCGGGGAGCGGGGCAATGGGGGACCCAGTACTTC; CDR3 protein: CSARDRGAGQWGTQYF
V gene: TRBV11-2; J gene: TRBJ2-7; D gene: .; clone size: .; CDR3 DNA: TGTGCCAGCAGCTCCCTCCCGGACAGCGCCTACGAGCAGTACTTC; CDR3 protein: CASSSLPDSAYEQYF
V gene: TRBV12-3/TRBV12-4; J gene: TRBJ1-3; D gene: TRBD1; clone size: .; CDR3 DNA: TGTGCCAGCAGTTCCTGGGCAGGGGGTAGCTCTGGAAACACCATATATTTT; CDR3 protein: CASSSWAGGSSGNTIYF
V gene: TRBV6-2/TRBV6-3; J gene: TRBJ1-4; D gene: .; clone size: .; CDR3 DNA: TGTGCCAGCGGTTTCCGGGACCGGGAAAAACTGTTTTTT; CDR3 protein: CASGFRDREKLFF
V gene: TRBV7-3; J gene: TRBJ2-7; D gene: TRBD1; clone size: .; CDR3 DNA: TGTGCCAGCAGCCTTTCCGGGACAGGGGGCATCTACGAGCAGTACTTC; CDR3 protein: CASSLSGTGGIYEQYF
V gene: TRBV18; J gene: TRBJ1-3; D gene: .; clone size: many; CDR3 DNA: TGTGCCAGCTCACCGGGGCAGGGACGGTTCGGACTATATTTT; CDR3 protein: CASSPGQGRFGLYF
V gene: TRBV28; J gene: TRBJ2-1; D gene: TRBD1; clone size: many; CDR3 DNA: TGTGCCACCACACCGCAGGGGGCCTACAATGAGCAGTTCTTC; CDR3 protein: CATTPQGAYNEQFF
V gene: TRBV2; J gene: TRBJ2-1; D gene: TRBD1; clone size: many; CDR3 DNA: TGTGCCAGCAGTCCTACCGGGACAGGGCAGTTCTTC; CDR3 protein: CASSPTGTGQFF
V gene: TRBV10-3; J gene: TRBJ2-7; D gene: .; clone size: many; CDR3 DNA: TGTGCCATCAGTGCCCTAACGTTACGGAGGCAGTACTTC; CDR3 protein: CAISALTLRRQYF
V gene: TRBV29-1; J gene: TRBJ2-5; D gene: .; clone size: few; CDR3 DNA: TGCAGCGCCGGCCGGTCCAGGGGGGTTGGGGAGACCCAGTACTTC; CDR3 protein: CSAGRSRGVGETQYF
V gene: TRBV30; J gene: TRBJ1-5; D gene: .; clone size: many; CDR3 DNA: TGTGCCTGGAGTCGGGGAGACAATCAGCCCCAGCATTTT; CDR3 protein: CAWSRGDNQPQHF
V gene: TRBV7-9; J gene: TRBJ2-5; D gene: .; clone size: many; CDR3 DNA: TGTGCCAGCAGCACCTGGGGGGCCCCCGGGAGAGAGACCCAGTACTTC; CDR3 protein: CASSTWGAPGRETQYF
V gene: TRBV20-1; J gene: TRBJ2-6; D gene: .; clone size: few; CDR3 DNA: TGCAGTGCTAGTAGGGGGGGGGGCTCTGGGGCCAACGTCCTGACTTTC; CDR3 protein: CSASRGGGSGANVLTF
V gene: TRBV10-3; J gene: TRBJ2-1; D gene: .; clone size: many; CDR3 DNA: TGTGCCATCAGTGAGGACCTTTTCAATGAGCAGTTCTTC; CDR3 protein: CAISEDLFNEQFF
V gene: TRBV11-2; J gene: TRBJ1-6; D gene: TRBD1; clone size: .; CDR3 DNA: TGTGCCAGCAGGGCCGGGACAGGGAAAACTGCCCTCCACTTT; CDR3 protein: CASRAGTGKTALHF
V gene: TRBV3-1; J gene: TRBJ2-1; D gene: .; clone size: .; CDR3 DNA: TGTGCCAGCAGCAAGGGGGGCCTCTACAATGAGCAGCTCTTC; CDR3 protein: CASSKGGLYNEQLF
V gene: TRBV3-1; J gene: TRBJ2-5; D gene: TRBD2; clone size: many; CDR3 DNA: TGTGCCAGCAGCCCCGGGGGGGGACAAGAGACCCAGTACTTC; CDR3 protein: CASSPGGGQETQYF
V gene: TRBV28; J gene: TRBJ1-6; D gene: TRBD1; clone size: many; CDR3 DNA: TGTGCCAGCGGCGGACAGGGCTTACCCCTCCACTTT; CDR3 protein: CASGGQGLPLHF
V gene: TRBV4-2; J gene: TRBJ2-2; D gene: TRBD1; clone size: .; CDR3 DNA: TGTGCCAGCAGCCAAAACCGACAGGGGGGAGCCGGGGAGCTGTTTTTT; CDR3 protein: CASSQNRQGGAGELFF
V gene: TRBV20-1; J gene: TRBJ2-7; D gene: .; clone size: many; CDR3 DNA: TGCAGTGCTTTGGGCCACTCCTACGAGCAGTACTTC; CDR3 protein: CSALGHSYEQYF
V gene: TRBV24-1; J gene: TRBJ2-1; D gene: TRBD1; clone size: few; CDR3 DNA: TGTGCCACCAGTGATTTTGGGACAGAGAAGAAGAATGAGCAGTTCTTC; CDR3 protein: CATSDFGTEKKNEQFF
V gene: TRBV25-1; J gene: TRBJ1-4; D gene: .; clone size: few; CDR3 DNA: TGTGCCAGCAGTGCGACCGTTCACGGTCAAAAACTGTTTTTT; CDR3 protein: CASSATVHGQKLFF
V gene: TRBV20-1; J gene: TRBJ1-5; D gene: .; clone size: .; CDR3 DNA: TGCAGTGCCAGTGGTTGGGCTAAGCCCCAGCATTTT; CDR3 protein: CSASGWAKPQHF
V gene: TRBV20-1; J gene: TRBJ1-5; D gene: TRBD1; clone size: many; CDR3 DNA: TGCAGTGCGGACAGGGGACCCAGCAATCAGCCCCAGCATTTT; CDR3 protein: CSADRGPSNQPQHF
V gene: TRBV30; J gene: TRBJ1-1; D gene: .; clone size: .; CDR3 DNA: TGTGCCTGGAGTCGAACCTTAAACACTGAAGCTTTCTTT; CDR3 protein: CAWSRTLNTEAFF
V gene: TRBV10-3; J gene: TRBJ1-2; D gene: .; clone size: .; CDR3 DNA: TGTGCCATCAGTGAGTCGGGCTCGGGCCTCTACACGGGCTACACCTTC; CDR3 protein: CAISESGSGLYTGYTF
V gene: TRBV7-8; J gene: TRBJ2-7; D gene: TRBD2; clone size: many; CDR3 DNA: TGTGCCAGCAGCTTAGCCACACCGGGGGGTCCATCCTACGAGCAGTACTTC; CDR3 protein: CASSLATPGGPSYEQYF
V gene: TRBV20-1; J gene: TRBJ2-1; D gene: TRBD1; clone size: .; CDR3 DNA: TGCAGTGCCGAGACAGGGGTCAATGAGCAGTTCTTC; CDR3 protein: CSAETGVNEQFF
V gene: TRBV20-1; J gene: TRBJ2-1; D gene: .; clone size: few; CDR3 DNA: TGCAGTGCAAAGCCCGCAGGGTCCTACAATGAGCAGTTCTTC; CDR3 protein: CSAKPAGSYNEQFF
V gene: TRBV9; J gene: TRBJ2-3; D gene: .; clone size: .; CDR3 DNA: TGTGCCAGCAGCGTAAAGGGGACGTCCACAGATACGCAGTATTTT; CDR3 protein: CASSVKGTSTDTQYF